This passage covers 18 T cell receptor beta chains from one sample sequenced in a study of monozygotic twins with inflammatory bowel disease. TCRdb re-called the 5' RACE reads; one entry per CDR3 protein, DNA not given. The sample spans tens of thousands of distinct CDR3 sequences; the ten largest clones claim around 6.8%. Source material: blood. The receptors stem from a human donor with ulcerative colitis or Crohn's disease, or a healthy co-twin of an affected twin (not recorded which).

The V gene is TRBV5-1, the J gene TRBJ1-2; TCRdb gives TRBD1 as the D gene, but with no DNA this cannot be confirmed. Looked up from germline, CDR1 is SGHRS and CDR2 is YFSETQ. The CDR3 is 15 amino acids. The CDR3 here is CASRRTGGAFYGYTF.

This chain connects TRBV28 to TRBJ1-1. Looked up from germline, CDR1 is MDHEN and CDR2 is SYDVKM. The CDR3 has 16 amino acids. CDR3 region: CASSLTHLGLNTEAFF.

This chain joins TRBV7-2 and TRBJ2-2. Per germline, CDR1 SGHTA and CDR2 FQGNSA. The CDR3 extends over 13 amino acids. The CDR3: CASSFPNTGELFF.

The genes are TRBV7-6 and TRBJ2-5; there is no DNA to check the TCRdb D call of TRBD1. The germline V gene encodes CDR1 SGHVS and CDR2 FNYEAQ. The CDR3 length is 15 residues. The CDR3 loop is CASSPAGQVRETQYF.

The V and J genes are TRBV2 and TRBJ1-5; TCRdb designates TRBD1, a call that cannot be tested without DNA. The CDR3 runs 13 residues. Germline V gene data show CDR1 as SNHLY and CDR2 as FYNNEI. CDR3 sequence reads: CASSGGWDQPQHF. The variable domain in full, with the rest retrieved from reference TRBV2 and TRBJ1-5, is EPEVTQTPSHQVTQMGQEVILRCVPISNHLYFYWYRQILGQKVEFLVSFYNNEISEKSEIFDDQFSVERPDGSNFTLKIRSTKLEDSAMYFCASSGGWDQPQHFGDGTRLSIL.

This chain connects TRBV21-1 to TRBJ1-2; lacking DNA, the TRBD1 call made by TCRdb goes unchecked. TRBV21-1 is a pseudogene locus. This CDR3 contains 14 residues. CDR3: CASRHLVRGYGYTF.

The chain joins TRBV7-6 to TRBJ2-3; as DNA is missing, the TRBD2 call by TCRdb cannot be tested. Germline CDR1 is SGHVS and CDR2 is FNYEAQ. The CDR3 has 16 amino acids. The CDR3 here is CASSLAAAGLTDTQYF.

This sequence joins TRBV20-1 and TRBJ2-5; TCRdb's D call, TRBD2, is unchecked because there is no DNA. This CDR3 spans 14 amino acids. CDR1 is DFQATT and CDR2 is SNEGSKA in the germline V gene (reference sequence). The CDR3 spells CSARQLAGSETQYF.

V is TRBV12-3 or TRBV12-4 and J is TRBJ1-2; TCRdb gives TRBD1 as the D gene, but with no DNA this cannot be confirmed. This CDR3 comprises 17 residues. This chain's CDR3 is CASSLRMGGGPQYGYTF.

The V call is TRBV5-1, the J call TRBJ2-5; TCRdb lists TRBD2, though no DNA is available to test this call. This CDR3 is 15 amino acids long. Germline V gives CDR1 SGHRS, CDR2 YFSETQ. CDR3 protein: CASSLGLATTETQYF.

The gene calls are TRBV12-3 or TRBV12-4 and TRBJ2-2. This CDR3 is 12 amino acids long. This chain's CDR3 is CASSFDTGELFF.

The genes are TRBV7-2 and TRBJ1-4; TCRdb's D call of TRBD1 is untestable without DNA. Per germline, CDR1 SGHTA and CDR2 FQGNSA. The CDR3 is 16 amino acids. CDR3 sequence: CASSSLRQGPNEKLFF. Looking up the rest from reference TRBV7-2 and TRBJ1-4 gives the full variable domain: GAGVSQSPSNKVTEKGKDVELRCDPISGHTALYWYRQSLGQGLEFLIYFQGNSAPDKSGLPSDRFSAERTGGSVSTLTIQRTQQEDSAVYLCASSSLRQGPNEKLFFGSGTQLSVL.

The chain is built from TRBV3-1 and TRBJ2-5; with no DNA, the TCRdb D assignment of TRBD2 cannot be verified. Germline V gene sequence: CDR1 LGHDT, CDR2 YNNKEL (reference sequence). The CDR3 spans 17 residues. The CDR3 spells CASSQTLAGGIHETQYF.

V usage is TRBV5-1 and J usage is TRBJ2-2. This CDR3 spans 14 amino acids. Germline V gene sequence: CDR1 SGHRS, CDR2 YFSETQ. This CDR3 reads CASSSGSYTGELFF.

This chain uses TRBV28 with TRBJ2-3; the D gene TCRdb calls, TRBD1, cannot be checked with no DNA. This CDR3 has 15 residues. Germline CDR1 reads MDHEN; CDR2 reads SYDVKM. This CDR3 is CASRPRGGGTDTQYF.

The chain couples TRBV29-1 to TRBJ2-1; there is no DNA to check the TCRdb D call of TRBD2. The length of the CDR3 is 15 residues. Per germline, CDR1 SQVTM and CDR2 ANQGSEA. The CDR3 protein is CSADRLAGGPNEQFF.

This chain uses TRBV12-3 or TRBV12-4 with TRBJ2-1; TCRdb reports TRBD1, a call that lacks DNA to check it against. The CDR3 sequence is 16 residues long. The CDR3 here is CASRPTQGYGVNEQFF.

V usage is TRBV7-2 and J usage is TRBJ1-4. CDR1 is SGHTA and CDR2 is FQGNSA in the germline V gene. The CDR3 has 16 residues. CDR3 amino acids: CASSLFLSAPNEKLFF.